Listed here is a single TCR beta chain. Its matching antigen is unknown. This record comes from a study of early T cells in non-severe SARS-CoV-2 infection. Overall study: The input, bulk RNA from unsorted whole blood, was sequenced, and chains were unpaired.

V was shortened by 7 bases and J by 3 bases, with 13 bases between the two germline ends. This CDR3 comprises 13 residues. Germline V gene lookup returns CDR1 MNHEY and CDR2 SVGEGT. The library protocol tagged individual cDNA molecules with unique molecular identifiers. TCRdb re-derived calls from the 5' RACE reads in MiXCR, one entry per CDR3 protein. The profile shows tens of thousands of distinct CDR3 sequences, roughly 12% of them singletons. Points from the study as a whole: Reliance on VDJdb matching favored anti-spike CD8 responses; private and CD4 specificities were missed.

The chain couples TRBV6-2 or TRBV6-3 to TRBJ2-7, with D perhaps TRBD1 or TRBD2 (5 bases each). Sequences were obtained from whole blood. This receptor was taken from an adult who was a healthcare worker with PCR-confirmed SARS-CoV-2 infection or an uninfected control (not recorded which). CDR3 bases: TGTGCCAGCAATGAGGGGAGTTTCTACGAGCAGTACTTC. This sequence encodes CASNEGSFYEQYF.